This T cell receptor (beta chain) was profiled in a study of chemoradiotherapy in HPV16-positive cancers. Notes on this clone: Its cognate antigen is unknown.

Some clones are missing from TCRdb's copy, which holds only in-frame ones; the method was immunoSEQ multiplex PCR. The sample has around 4,800 clones; roughly 90% are singletons. Regarding the study as a whole: Only two HPV16-positive patients supplied the functional HPV-specificity definition. Candidate HPV-specific clones and E7-related TCR motifs grew in tumor during treatment.

This material was obtained from a patient who underwent chemoradiotherapy. The TCR originated in a human donor with HPV-associated anogenital cancer.

The CDR3, as DNA: TGTGCCATCAGCACCGGGACAAGCAACACTGAAGCTTTCTTT. As protein: CAISTGTSNTEAFF. The chain employs TRBV10-3 and TRBJ1-1; perhaps TRBD1 as D (6 bases). Germline loops: CDR1 ENHRY, CDR2 SYGVKD. The germline V and J ends were trimmed by 6 bases and 2 bases, with 13 bases remaining between them. The CDR3 loop spans 14 amino acids.